This T cell receptor (beta chain) was obtained from a study of cytomegalovirus exposure and HLA in healthy donors. General study points: Later analysis suggested most CMV-associated TCR beta chains were HLA-restricted.

Germline V gene lookup returns CDR1 SNHLY and CDR2 FYNNEI. The CDR3 extends over 17 amino acids. Trimming took 2 bases from V and 0 from J, leaving 14 bases between them. PCR amplification relied on 60 Vbeta primers (plus 13 Jbeta primers). Assay: immunoSEQ multiplex PCR; the TCRdb copy retains only in-frame clones and omits some. Of some 210,000 clones in the sample, almost 80% were seen once. With respect to this clone: Its specificity is unknown.

At sampling all donors were nominally healthy, likely with unrecorded immune exposures. The sample comprised PBMCs. This chain links TRBV2 with TRBJ2-1; possible D gene TRBD1, 6 bases. The sequence came from a male donor in good health and CMV-seronegative. The chain's CDR3 is CASSEFPTDSSYNEQFF. CDR3 bases: TGTGCCAGCAGTGAATTCCCGACGGACAGCTCCTACAATGAGCAGTTCTTC.